The entry below gives a single T cell receptor (beta chain) sequence along with its context. The repertoire was sequenced with immunoSEQ multiplex PCR; TCRdb's copy has only in-frame clones and lacks some. The profile shows 150,000 or so clones, around 94% of them singletons. This record belongs to a study of control samples from healthy donors and cancer patients. V gave up 0 bases and J gave up 4 bases, with 0 bases separating them. Germline loops: CDR1 SGHTA, CDR2 FQGTGA. The CDR3 loop spans 12 amino acids. The chain couples TRBV7-3 to TRBJ2-2; the D is unclear. The clonotype comes from a man in his forties in good health. The sequencing input was blood. The CDR3 loop is CASSLTTGELFF. In DNA, the CDR3 is TGTGCCAGCAGCTTAACCACCGGGGAGCTGTTTTTT.